These 8 T cell receptor beta chains were all obtained from the same sample, sequenced in a study of blood T cell repertoires in COVID-19. The table came from immunoSEQ multiplex PCR; TCRdb's copy has only in-frame clones and leaves some out. The table shows around 78,000 clones, with 85% to 90% occurring only once. Sequencing was done on a sample of PBMCs or T cells enriched from blood (not recorded which). The receptors were sampled from a woman aged 45-60 years with acute COVID-19.

The rearrangement links TRBV7-2 to TRBJ2-2, with 8 bases identical to TRBD2. V lost 1 base, J lost 0 bases, and 7 bases stayed unmatched. The CDR3 sequence is 18 residues long. Germline-derived CDR1 and CDR2 are SGHTA and FQGNSA. CDR3: CASSLGSGIHANTGELFF. The DNA for the CDR3 is TGTGCCAGCAGCTTAGGTAGCGGGATCCACGCGAACACCGGGGAGCTGTTTTTT.

The V gene is TRBV28, the J gene TRBJ1-1, with a weak D call TRBD1 (6 bases). The CDR3 loop spans 13 amino acids. V was shortened by 6 bases and J by 1 base, with 9 bases between the two germline ends. Germline V gives CDR1 MDHEN, CDR2 SYDVKM. The CDR3 loop reads CASRLQGNTEAFF. DNA for the CDR3: TGTGCCAGCAGACTACAGGGGAACACTGAAGCTTTCTTT.

V is TRBV5-6 and J is TRBJ2-1, with TRBD2 as a possible D gene (5 bases). Deletions cut 2 bases from V and 4 bases from J, with 16 bases between. Germline CDR1 is SGHDT and CDR2 is YYEEEE. The CDR3 totals 16 residues. CDR3 region: CASSFEGAGVYNEQFF. CDR3 nucleotide sequence: TGTGCCAGCAGCTTTGAGGGAGCAGGCGTTTACAATGAGCAGTTCTTC.

The chain is built from TRBV19 and TRBJ1-2; 10 nucleotides align to TRBD1. The V gene's germline CDR1 is LNHDA and CDR2 SQIVND (reference sequence). The CDR3 is 16 amino acids. Germline trimming cut 5 bases from V and 3 bases from J; bases unmatched to any gene: 9. CDR3 residues: CASSPRPDRGDYGYTF. DNA of the CDR3: TGTGCCAGTAGTCCTCGCCCGGACAGGGGGGACTATGGCTACACCTTC.

The J gene is TRBJ2-1, the V gene TRBV4-3; 7 nucleotides match TRBD2. From germline, CDR1 is LGHNA and CDR2 YSLEER. Trimming took 0 bases from V and 1 from J; bases not matched to a gene: 0. The CDR3 is 15 amino acids. The CDR3 DNA sequence: TGCGCCAGCAGCCAAGATAGCGGGTCCTACAATGAGCAGTTCTTC. As protein: CASSQDSGSYNEQFF.

V is TRBV24-1 and J is TRBJ1-5, with D tentatively TRBD1 (6 bases). The CDR3 loop spans 19 amino acids. CDR1 KGHDR and CDR2 SFDVKD come from the germline V gene. V was pared by 1 base and J by 0 bases, with 18 bases between. In nucleotides, the CDR3 is TGTGCCACCAGTGATTTTCACTGGGGGCAGAGAAATAGCAATCAGCCCCAGCATTTT. Protein product: CATSDFHWGQRNSNQPQHF.

The chain couples TRBV19 to TRBJ1-2; the D gene is possibly TRBD1 (5 bases). Germline V gene data show CDR1 as LNHDA and CDR2 as SQIVND (reference sequence). This CDR3 contains 13 residues. Trimming removed 4 bases from V and 4 bases from J, with 10 bases in between. CDR3 region: CASSNRQSYGYTF. CDR3 nucleotides: TGTGCCAGTAGTAACCGACAGTCCTATGGCTACACCTTC.

V and J are TRBV27 and TRBJ1-5, with D possibly being TRBD1 (6 bases). This CDR3 is built from 20 residues. In germline, CDR1 is MNHEY, CDR2 SMNVEV (reference sequence). The V and J ends lost 10 bases and 1 base respectively, with 32 bases between them. This chain's CDR3 is CATLFLARGGDGMSNQPQHF. The CDR3 DNA reads as TGTGCCACCTTATTTCTGGCCCGCGGGGGCGACGGTATGAGCAATCAGCCCCAGCATTTT.